Sequencing of this T cell receptor beta chain was carried out in a study of OX40 agonist ivuxolimab in advanced cancers. Assay used: immunoSEQ multiplex PCR; TCRdb lists only in-frame clones, some missing. The sample comprises some 82,000 clones, 80% to 90% of which are singletons, and about 0.8% rests with the top ten. Between the trimmed V and J ends, which lost 6 bases and 8 bases, there was a span of 10 bases. The CDR3 contains 11 residues. Germline values: CDR1 MRHNA, CDR2 SNTAGT. The sequence was obtained from an adult with an advanced solid tumor such as melanoma, head and neck, liver or kidney cancer. The source was CD4+ or CD8+ T cells sorted from blood, collected in a trial of the OX40 agonist ivuxolimab. V gene TRBV6-4 combines with J gene TRBJ1-2; D is unresolved. CDR3 region: CASSSSGGYTF. CDR3 DNA sequence: TGTGCCAGCAGCTCTTCTGGGGGCTACACCTTC.